These 18 T cell receptor beta chains share one sample of origin, sequenced in a study of cytomegalovirus exposure and HLA in healthy donors. PCR amplification relied on 60 Vbeta primers (plus 13 Jbeta primers). Profiling relied on immunoSEQ multiplex PCR, and the TCRdb table lists in-frame clones only, not all of them. The table has over 200,000 clones, 65% to 75% seen once. The sample was PBMCs. These receptors all stem from a woman aged 25 to 39 in good health and CMV-seronegative.

The chain is built from TRBV5-1 and TRBJ2-5; TRBD2 matches at 7 bases. V was pared by 4 bases and J by 7 bases, with 7 bases of the junction left unmatched. The CDR3 has 13 amino acids. CDR1 and CDR2 from the germline V gene are SGHRS and YFSETQ. The CDR3 loop reads CASSPGTTGTQYF. The DNA for the CDR3 is TGCGCCAGCAGCCCCGGGACTACGGGGACCCAGTACTTC.

In this sample, this clone turned up once. The chain combines TRBV7-6 with TRBJ2-3; 8 positions match TRBD1. Germline V gene sequence: CDR1 SGHVS, CDR2 FNYEAQ. This CDR3 contains 15 residues. Germline trimming cut 5 bases from V and 6 bases from J; bases unmatched to any gene: 10. The CDR3 sequence is CASSRLGQGTDTQYF. CDR3 nucleotide sequence: TGTGCCAGCAGCCGATTAGGACAGGGTACCGATACGCAGTATTTT.

This clone was observed a handful of times. The CDR3 protein is CASSAMTDSPYGYTF. The CDR3 region has the DNA TGTGCCAGCAGCGCGATGACAGACAGTCCTTATGGCTACACCTTC. The rearrangement uses TRBV9 and TRBJ1-2; perhaps TRBD1 as D (5 bases). The CDR3 sequence is 15 residues long. Looked up from germline, CDR1 is SGDLS and CDR2 is YYNGEE. V shed 3 bases and J shed 5 bases, with 17 bases lying between them.

The V and J genes are TRBV5-6 and TRBJ2-5, with 12 bases matching TRBD2. Germline V gives CDR1 SGHDT, CDR2 YYEEEE. The CDR3 extends over 17 amino acids. Germline trimming cut 1 base from V and 5 bases from J; bases unmatched to any gene: 9. The CDR3 sequence is CASSLWLAGGLGETQYF. The CDR3 DNA reads TGTGCCAGCAGCTTGTGGCTAGCGGGAGGGCTCGGGGAGACCCAGTACTTC.

Points on this clone: This sample also contains other DNA sequences that code for the same CDR3. V usage is TRBV29-1 and J usage is TRBJ1-2; 8 positions match TRBD1. Germline V gives CDR1 SQVTM, CDR2 ANQGSEA. CDR3 length: 13 amino acids. The V gene end was trimmed by 4 bases and the J gene end by 7 bases; junction bases not matched to a gene: 8. DNA for the CDR3: TGCAGCGTTGTTCTCGGACAGGGTAGTGGCTACACCTTC. It is translated as CSVVLGQGSGYTF.

This chain uses TRBV6-5 with TRBJ2-7; TRBD2 matches at 8 bases. V shed 9 bases and J 0 bases; nucleotides not matched to a gene: 7. The CDR3 sequence is 14 residues long. CDR1 is MNHEY, CDR2 SVGAGI, per germline. As DNA, the CDR3 is TGTGCCAGTCGACTAGCGCAAGGCTCCTACGAGCAGTACTTC. Its protein product is CASRLAQGSYEQYF.

The chain recombines TRBV2 with TRBJ1-3; 7 bases agree with TRBD1. The V and J ends lost 4 bases and 4 bases, in that order; junction bases with no gene match: 7. This CDR3 spans 15 amino acids. Germline V lookup: CDR1 SNHLY, CDR2 FYNNEI. The CDR3 DNA reads as TGTGCCAGCAGTGGACAGGGTGTATCGGGAAACACCATATATTTT. Amino acids: CASSGQGVSGNTIYF.

The chain is built from TRBV29-1 and TRBJ1-2; TRBD1 aligns across 9 bases. Trimming removed 0 bases from V and 4 bases from J; junction bases left unmatched: 3. The CDR3 totals 14 residues. CDR1 and CDR2 from the germline V gene are SQVTM and ANQGSEA. The CDR3 DNA reads as TGCAGCGTTGAAGATCCACAGGGGGCCTATGGCTACACCTTC. Translating gives CSVEDPQGAYGYTF.

The chain employs TRBV27 and TRBJ2-7; the match to TRBD2 covers 10 bases. The CDR3 loop spans 15 amino acids. V was clipped by 0 bases and J by 6 bases; unmatched bases: 5. The germline CDR1 and CDR2 sequences are MNHEY and SMNVEV (reference sequence). The CDR3 DNA reads TGTGCCAGCAGTTTATCTCCTAGCGGGAGCCGCGAGCAGTACTTC. This codes for CASSLSPSGSREQYF.

The rearrangement uses TRBV7-2 and TRBJ2-1, with 9 bases fitting TRBD2. Losses at the gene ends were 2 bases for V and 8 bases for J; bases not matched to a gene: 4. Germline loops: CDR1 SGHTA, CDR2 FQGNSA. The length of the CDR3 is 14 residues. The CDR3 is CASSLSGRRDEQFF. CDR3 nucleotides: TGTGCCAGCAGCTTAAGCGGGAGGAGGGATGAGCAGTTCTTC.

The V and J genes are TRBV19 and TRBJ1-1, with TRBD1 matching 7 bases. V shed 6 bases, J shed 6 bases, and the junction held 4 bases outside the gene matches. The CDR3 loop spans 12 amino acids. CDR1 and CDR2 (germline): LNHDA, SQIVND (reference sequence). CDR3 amino acids: CASSPQGAEAFF. The CDR3 coding sequence is TGTGCCAGTAGCCCTCAGGGGGCTGAAGCTTTCTTT. Combining the CDR3 with reference TRBV19 and TRBJ1-1 gives the whole variable domain DGGITQSPKYLFRKEGQNVTLSCEQNLNHDAMYWYRQDPGQGLRLIYYSQIVNDFQKGDIAEGYSVSREKKESFPLTVTSAQKNPTAFYLCASSPQGAEAFFGQGTRLTVV.

The chain couples TRBV4-1 to TRBJ1-2; weak D call: TRBD1 (5 bases). V dropped 1 base and J dropped 4 bases, with 13 bases sitting between them. Per germline, CDR1 MGHRA and CDR2 YSYEKL. There are 15 residues in the CDR3. CDR3 residues: CASSQATVSLYGYTF. The CDR3 DNA follows: TGCGCCAGCAGCCAAGCGACAGTCTCCCTCTATGGCTACACCTTC.

This clone was picked up a small number of times. Other nucleotide sequences in the sample specify the same CDR3. This chain joins TRBV7-9 and TRBJ1-4; D gene uncertain. CDR1 is SEHNR and CDR2 is FQNEAQ in the germline V gene (reference sequence). The CDR3 length is 14 residues. Trimming removed 5 bases from V and 0 bases from J, with 7 bases in between. The CDR3 region is CASSLSATNEKLFF. CDR3 in DNA: TGTGCCAGCAGCCTGAGTGCAACTAATGAAAAACTGTTTTTT.

V usage is TRBV28 and J usage is TRBJ1-1; no firm D call. Germline-derived CDR1 and CDR2 are MDHEN and SYDVKM. V was clipped by 5 bases and J by 1 base, with 8 bases between them. This CDR3 is 13 amino acids long. The CDR3 region has the DNA TGTGCCAGCAGTCCGGGGAGGAACACTGAAGCTTTCTTT. Its translation is CASSPGRNTEAFF.

This chain uses TRBV27 with TRBJ1-1; D is perhaps TRBD1 (5 bases). CDR3 length: 14 residues. V shed 8 bases and J shed 0 bases, with 13 bases lying between them. The germline V gene encodes CDR1 MNHEY and CDR2 SMNVEV (reference sequence). CDR3 DNA sequence: TGTGCCAGCTGGGGGGGGAGGATGAACACTGAAGCTTTCTTT. Its protein is CASWGGRMNTEAFF.

This chain joins TRBV5-1 and TRBJ2-1; 8 bases fit TRBD2. Germline CDR1 SGHRS, CDR2 YFSETQ. CDR3 length equals 16 residues. V gave up 0 bases and J gave up 4 bases; unmatched junction bases: 6. DNA of the CDR3: TGCGCCAGCAGCTTGGCCGGTAGCGGGGCTTACAATGAGCAGTTCTTC. Amino acid sequence: CASSLAGSGAYNEQFF.

The chain's CDR3 is CASSELREGRDEQYF. The CDR3, as DNA: TGCGCCAGCAGTGAATTGCGGGAGGGCCGCGACGAGCAGTACTTC. V and J are TRBV10-2 and TRBJ2-7; TRBD2 matches at 9 bases. V shed 3 bases and J 5 bases; nucleotides not matched to a gene: 8. The CDR3 totals 15 residues. Germline-derived CDR1 and CDR2 are WSHSY and SAAADI.

Worth noting for this clone: This could be a read error, since a much larger clone is one nucleotide away. The rearrangement uses TRBV27 and TRBJ1-1; 9 bases fit TRBD1. The CDR3 length is 15 residues. The ends lost 3 bases at V and 0 bases at J; junction bases unmatched: 2. CDR1 MNHEY and CDR2 SMNVEV come from the germline V gene (reference sequence). The CDR3 region has the DNA TGTGCCAGCAGTTTCGGGACAGGGTTGAACACTGAAGCTTTCTTT. Translation gives CASSFGTGLNTEAFF.